Sequencing of this T cell receptor (beta chain) was carried out in a study of T-cell reconstitution after alpha-beta-depleted transplantation in children. Regarding the study as a whole: Expanded clones from the graft, numbering several hundred, reportedly supplied alpha-beta T cells about two months after transplant. After one year, T-cell counts and TCRbeta diversity mostly came from new T cells. Some patients showed high day-60 TCRbeta diversity, which derived from surviving recipient T cells and thymic progenitors.

Regarding this clonotype: As yet, its antigen is unknown. A junction boundary mismatches the germline segment, possibly from a read error.

A TCRbeta library incorporating unique molecular identifiers was prepared. One entry per CDR3 protein, called by TCRdb with MiXCR from the PCR reads. The sample contains 300,000 to 400,000 distinct CDR3 sequences, around 16% of which appear only once. This clonotype was obtained from a male patient between 2 and 10 years old who had a stem cell transplant for acute lymphoblastic leukemia, so the T cells may come from the graft donor. The source material was PBMCs, mostly from graft donor cells, sampled 360 days after TCRalphabeta/CD19-depleted stem cell transplant.

CDR3 protein: CASSFGPGQGDF. The CDR3 nucleotides read TGTGCCAGCAGCTTTGGACCGGGACAGGGGGACTTC. V gene TRBV5-6 combines with J gene TRBJ2-5; TRBD1 aligns across 11 bases. The germline CDR1 and CDR2 sequences are SGHDT and YYEEEE. The length of the CDR3 is 12 residues.